This TCR beta chain was sequenced for a study of blood T cell repertoires in COVID-19. The wider study: Acute and convalescent COVID-19 samples came from the United States, Italy and Spain. PBMCs, B-cell-depleted T cells, or T cells were the source of the cDNA or gDNA that made up the material.

This CDR3 contains 16 residues. Trimming cost V 6 bases and J 0 bases, with 17 bases left between them. The germline V gene has CDR1 MGHRA and CDR2 YSYEKL. Original methodology: Nucleated cell counts were estimated from reference gene primer amplification. The method was immunoSEQ multiplex PCR; TCRdb's version includes in-frame clones alone and lacks a portion of them. V and J calls and clone size are those listed in that table; D and trimming were worked out from the DNA. The data contain roughly 150,000 clones, 87% of them singletons. The chain has TRBV4-1 and TRBJ1-2, with D perhaps matching TRBD1 (6 bases). The TCR originated in a man older than 75 with acute or convalescent COVID-19. The sequencing input was peripheral blood. CDR3 sequence: CASRLNPTGPNYGYTF. CDR3 bases: TGCGCCAGCAGACTAAATCCAACAGGGCCTAACTATGGCTACACCTTC.